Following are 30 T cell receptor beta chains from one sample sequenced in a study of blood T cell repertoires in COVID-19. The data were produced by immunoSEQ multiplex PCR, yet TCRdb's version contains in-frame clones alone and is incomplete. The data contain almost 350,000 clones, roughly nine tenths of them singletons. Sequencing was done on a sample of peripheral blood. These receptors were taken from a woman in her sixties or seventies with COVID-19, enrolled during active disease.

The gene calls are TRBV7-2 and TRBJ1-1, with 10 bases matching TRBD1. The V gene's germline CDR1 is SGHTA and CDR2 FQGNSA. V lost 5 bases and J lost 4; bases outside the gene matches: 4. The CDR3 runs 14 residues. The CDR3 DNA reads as TGTGCCAGCAGCAAGACAGGGGGCGGCACTGAAGCTTTCTTT. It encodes CASSKTGGGTEAFF.

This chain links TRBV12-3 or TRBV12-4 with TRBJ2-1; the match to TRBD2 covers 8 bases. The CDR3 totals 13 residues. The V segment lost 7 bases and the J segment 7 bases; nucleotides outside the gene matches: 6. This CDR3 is CASNTGLANEQFF. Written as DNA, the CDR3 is TGTGCCAGCAATACAGGACTAGCTAATGAGCAGTTCTTC.

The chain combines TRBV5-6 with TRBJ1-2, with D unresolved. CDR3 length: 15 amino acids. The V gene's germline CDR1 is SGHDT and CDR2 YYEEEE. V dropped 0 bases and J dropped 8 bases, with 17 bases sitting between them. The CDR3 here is CASSLAALTRSGYTF. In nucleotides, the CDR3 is TGTGCCAGCAGCTTGGCCGCCCTTACAAGGAGCGGCTACACCTTC.

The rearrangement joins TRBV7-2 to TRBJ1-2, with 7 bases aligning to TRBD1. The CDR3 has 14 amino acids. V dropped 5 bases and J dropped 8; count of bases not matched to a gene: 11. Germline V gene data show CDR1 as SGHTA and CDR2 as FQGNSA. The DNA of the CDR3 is TGTGCCAGCAGCCTTGACAGGGCCTTTAAGGGCTACACCTTC. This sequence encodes CASSLDRAFKGYTF.

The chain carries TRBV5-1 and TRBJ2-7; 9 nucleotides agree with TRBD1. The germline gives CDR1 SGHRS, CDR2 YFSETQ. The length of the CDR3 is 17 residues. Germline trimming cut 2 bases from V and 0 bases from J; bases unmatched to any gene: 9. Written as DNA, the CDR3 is TGCGCCAGCAGCTTCTCTCCGCCGACAGGGGGCTCCTACGAGCAGTACTTC. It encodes CASSFSPPTGGSYEQYF.

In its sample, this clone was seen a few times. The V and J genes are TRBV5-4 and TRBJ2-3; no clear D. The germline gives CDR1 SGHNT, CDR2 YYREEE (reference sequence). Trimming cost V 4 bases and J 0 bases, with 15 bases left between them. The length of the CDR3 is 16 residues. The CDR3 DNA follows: TGTGCCAGCAGCCGTCGTAGTAGAGAAAGCACAGATACGCAGTATTTT. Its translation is CASSRRSRESTDTQYF.

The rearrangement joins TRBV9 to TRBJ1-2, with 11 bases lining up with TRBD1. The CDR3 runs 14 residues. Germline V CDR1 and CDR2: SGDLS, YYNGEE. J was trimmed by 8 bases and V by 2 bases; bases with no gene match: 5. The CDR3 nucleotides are TGTGCCAGCAGCGTGGACAGGGGGCTGAGGGGCTACACCTTC. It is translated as CASSVDRGLRGYTF.

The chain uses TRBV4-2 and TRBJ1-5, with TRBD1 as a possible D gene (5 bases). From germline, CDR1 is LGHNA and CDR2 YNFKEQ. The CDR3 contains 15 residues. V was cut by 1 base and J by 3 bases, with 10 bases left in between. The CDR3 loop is CASSQAQDTNQPQHF. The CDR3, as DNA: TGTGCCAGCAGCCAAGCTCAGGACACCAATCAGCCCCAGCATTTT.

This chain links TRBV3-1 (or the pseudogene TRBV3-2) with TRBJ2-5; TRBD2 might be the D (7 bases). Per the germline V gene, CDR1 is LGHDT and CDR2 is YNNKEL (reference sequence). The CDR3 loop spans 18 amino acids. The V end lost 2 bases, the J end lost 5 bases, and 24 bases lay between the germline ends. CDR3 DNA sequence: TGTGCCAGCAGCCAACATGGAATGAGGGGGGGCGATAGGGAGACCCAGTACTTC. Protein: CASSQHGMRGGDRETQYF.

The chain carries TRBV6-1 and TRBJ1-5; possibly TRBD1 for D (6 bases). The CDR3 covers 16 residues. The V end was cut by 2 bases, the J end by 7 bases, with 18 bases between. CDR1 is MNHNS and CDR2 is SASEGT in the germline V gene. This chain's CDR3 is CASSESGGEGAQPQHF. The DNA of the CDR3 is TGTGCCAGCAGTGAATCGGGGGGCGAGGGCGCGCAGCCCCAGCATTTT.

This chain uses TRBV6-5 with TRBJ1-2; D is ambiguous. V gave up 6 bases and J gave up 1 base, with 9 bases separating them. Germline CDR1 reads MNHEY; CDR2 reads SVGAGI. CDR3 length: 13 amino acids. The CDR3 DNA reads TGTGCCAGCAGGAACAGTCATAACTATGGCTACACCTTC. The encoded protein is CASRNSHNYGYTF.

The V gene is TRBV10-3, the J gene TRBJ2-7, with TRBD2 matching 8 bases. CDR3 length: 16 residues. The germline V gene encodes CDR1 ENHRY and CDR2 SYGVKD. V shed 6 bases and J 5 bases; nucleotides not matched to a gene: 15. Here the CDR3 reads CAIRAGSGARGDEQYF. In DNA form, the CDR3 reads TGTGCCATCAGGGCCGGTAGCGGGGCGCGGGGGGACGAGCAGTACTTC.

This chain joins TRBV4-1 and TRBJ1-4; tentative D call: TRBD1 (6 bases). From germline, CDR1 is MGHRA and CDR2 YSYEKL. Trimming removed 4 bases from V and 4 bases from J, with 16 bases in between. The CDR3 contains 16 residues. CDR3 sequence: CASSRGLGGVNEKLFF. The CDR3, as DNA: TGCGCCAGCAGCCGGGGGCTAGGGGGGGTTAATGAAAAACTGTTTTTT.

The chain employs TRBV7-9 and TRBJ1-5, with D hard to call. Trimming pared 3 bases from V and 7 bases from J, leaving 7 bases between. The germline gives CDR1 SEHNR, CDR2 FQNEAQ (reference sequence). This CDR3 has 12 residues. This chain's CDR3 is CASSFLQQPQHF. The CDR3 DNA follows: TGTGCCAGCAGCTTCCTCCAGCAGCCCCAGCATTTT.

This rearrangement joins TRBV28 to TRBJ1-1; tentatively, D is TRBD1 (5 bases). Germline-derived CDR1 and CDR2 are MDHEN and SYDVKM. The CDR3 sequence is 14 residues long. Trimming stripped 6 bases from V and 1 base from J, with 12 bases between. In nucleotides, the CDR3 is TGTGCCAGCAGAAAACAGGCTTCGAACACTGAAGCTTTCTTT. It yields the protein CASRKQASNTEAFF.

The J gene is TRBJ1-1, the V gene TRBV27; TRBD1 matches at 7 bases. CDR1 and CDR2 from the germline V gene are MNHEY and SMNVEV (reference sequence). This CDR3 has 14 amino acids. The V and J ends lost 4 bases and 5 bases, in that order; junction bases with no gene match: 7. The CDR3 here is CASSYRGLRTEAFF. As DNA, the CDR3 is TGTGCCAGCAGTTACAGGGGTTTGAGAACTGAAGCTTTCTTT.

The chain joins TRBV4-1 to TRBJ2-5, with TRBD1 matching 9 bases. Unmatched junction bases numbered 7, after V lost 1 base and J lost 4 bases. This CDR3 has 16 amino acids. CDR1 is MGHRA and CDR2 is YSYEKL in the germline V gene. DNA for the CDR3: TGCGCCAGCAGCCAAGGGACAGGGGAAGTGCGAGAGACCCAGTACTTC. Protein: CASSQGTGEVRETQYF.

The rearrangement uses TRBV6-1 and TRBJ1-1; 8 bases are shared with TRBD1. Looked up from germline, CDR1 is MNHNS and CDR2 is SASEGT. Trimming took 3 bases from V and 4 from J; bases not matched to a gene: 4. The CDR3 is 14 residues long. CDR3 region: CASSDRTGSTEAFF. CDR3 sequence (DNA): TGTGCCAGCAGTGATCGGACAGGGAGCACTGAAGCTTTCTTT.

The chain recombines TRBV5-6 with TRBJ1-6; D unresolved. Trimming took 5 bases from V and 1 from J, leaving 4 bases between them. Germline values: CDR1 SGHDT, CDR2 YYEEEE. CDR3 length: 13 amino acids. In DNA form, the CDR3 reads TGTGCCAGCAGGAGGTCCTATAATTCACCCCTCCACTTT. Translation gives CASRRSYNSPLHF. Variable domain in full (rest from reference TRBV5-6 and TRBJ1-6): DAGVTQSPTHLIKTRGQQVTLRCSPKSGHDTVSWYQQALGQGPQFIFQYYEEEERQRGNFPDRFSGHQFPNYSSELNVNALLLGDSALYLCASRRSYNSPLHFGNGTRLTVT.

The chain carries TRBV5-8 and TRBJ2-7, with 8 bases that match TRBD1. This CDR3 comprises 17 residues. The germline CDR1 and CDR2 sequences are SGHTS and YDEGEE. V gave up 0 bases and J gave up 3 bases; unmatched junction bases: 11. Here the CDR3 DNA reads TGTGCCAGCAGCTTGGGGCAGGGGGCAAGCACCCTCTACGAGCAGTACTTC. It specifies CASSLGQGASTLYEQYF. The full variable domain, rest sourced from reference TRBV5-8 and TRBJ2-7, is EAGVTQSPTHLIKTRGQQATLRCSPISGHTSVYWYQQALGLGLQFLLWYDEGEERNRGNFPPRFSGRQFPNYSSELNVNALELEDSALYLCASSLGQGASTLYEQYFGPGTRLTVT.

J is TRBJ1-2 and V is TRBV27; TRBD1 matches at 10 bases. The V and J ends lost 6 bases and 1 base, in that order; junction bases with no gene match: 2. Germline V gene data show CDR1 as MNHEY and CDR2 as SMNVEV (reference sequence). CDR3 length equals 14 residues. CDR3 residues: CASRGDRGNYGYTF. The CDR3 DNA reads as TGTGCCAGCAGGGGGGACAGGGGTAACTATGGCTACACCTTC.

The CDR3 protein is CASSVDQGRKTQYF. In nucleotides, the CDR3 is TGTGCCAGCAGCGTAGATCAGGGGCGAAAGACCCAGTACTTC. The V and J genes are TRBV9 and TRBJ2-5; the D gene is possibly TRBD1 (6 bases). This CDR3 is built from 14 residues. Trimming took 0 bases from V and 6 from J, leaving 12 bases between them. CDR1 is SGDLS, CDR2 YYNGEE, per germline.

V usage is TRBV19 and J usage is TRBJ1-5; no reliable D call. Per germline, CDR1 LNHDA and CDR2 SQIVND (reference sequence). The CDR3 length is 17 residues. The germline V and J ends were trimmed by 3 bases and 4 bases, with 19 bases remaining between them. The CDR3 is CASSIRGGPTGNQPQHF. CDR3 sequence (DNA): TGTGCCAGTAGTATTCGAGGCGGGCCAACGGGGAATCAGCCCCAGCATTTT.

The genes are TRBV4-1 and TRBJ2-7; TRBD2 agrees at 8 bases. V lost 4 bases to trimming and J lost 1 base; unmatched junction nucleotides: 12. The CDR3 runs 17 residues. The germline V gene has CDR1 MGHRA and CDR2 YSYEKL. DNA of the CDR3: TGCGCCAGCAGCCTCCGAGGGGAACTAGCGGAATCCTACGAGCAGTACTTC. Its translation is CASSLRGELAESYEQYF.

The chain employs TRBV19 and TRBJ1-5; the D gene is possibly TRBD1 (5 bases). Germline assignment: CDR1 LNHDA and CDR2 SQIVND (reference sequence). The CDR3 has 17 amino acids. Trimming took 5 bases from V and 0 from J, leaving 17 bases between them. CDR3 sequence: CASSFARGDFSNQPQHF. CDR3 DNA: TGTGCCAGTAGTTTCGCCCGGGGGGACTTTAGCAATCAGCCCCAGCATTTT.

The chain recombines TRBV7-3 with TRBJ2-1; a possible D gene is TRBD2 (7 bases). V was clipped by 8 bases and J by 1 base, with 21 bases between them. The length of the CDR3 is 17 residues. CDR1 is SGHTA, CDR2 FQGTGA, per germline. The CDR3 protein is CASSFMGGGGSYNEQFF. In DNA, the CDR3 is TGTGCCAGCTCCTTCATGGGAGGGGGGGGATCCTACAATGAGCAGTTCTTC.

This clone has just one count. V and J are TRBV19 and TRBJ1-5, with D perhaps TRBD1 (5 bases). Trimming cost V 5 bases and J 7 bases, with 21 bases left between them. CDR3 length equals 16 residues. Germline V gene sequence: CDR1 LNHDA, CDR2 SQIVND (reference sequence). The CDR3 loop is CASSVFRDMGGQPQHF. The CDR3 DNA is TGTGCCAGTAGTGTATTCAGGGATATGGGCGGCCAGCCCCAGCATTTT. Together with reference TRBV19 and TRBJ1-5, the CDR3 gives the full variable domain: DGGITQSPKYLFRKEGQNVTLSCEQNLNHDAMYWYRQDPGQGLRLIYYSQIVNDFQKGDIAEGYSVSREKKESFPLTVTSAQKNPTAFYLCASSVFRDMGGQPQHFGDGTRLSIL.

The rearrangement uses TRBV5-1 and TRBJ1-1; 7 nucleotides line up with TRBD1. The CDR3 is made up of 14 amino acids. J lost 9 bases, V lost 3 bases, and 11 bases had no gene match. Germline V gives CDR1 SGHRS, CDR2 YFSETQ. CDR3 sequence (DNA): TGCGCCAGCAGCTCCCAGGGGGGCCCGGAAAAAGCTTTCTTT. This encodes CASSSQGGPEKAFF. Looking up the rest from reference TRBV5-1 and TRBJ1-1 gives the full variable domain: KAGVTQTPRYLIKTRGQQVTLSCSPISGHRSVSWYQQTPGQGLQFLFEYFSETQRNKGNFPGRFSGRQFSNSRSEMNVSTLELGDSALYLCASSSQGGPEKAFFGQGTRLTVV.

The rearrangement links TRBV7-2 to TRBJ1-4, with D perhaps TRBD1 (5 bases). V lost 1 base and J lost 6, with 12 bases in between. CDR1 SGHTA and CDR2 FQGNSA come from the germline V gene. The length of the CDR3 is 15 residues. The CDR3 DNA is TGTGCCAGCAGCTTAGTGGGGGGAATAGATGAAAAACTGTTTTTT. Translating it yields CASSLVGGIDEKLFF. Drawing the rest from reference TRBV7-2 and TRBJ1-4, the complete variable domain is GAGVSQSPSNKVTEKGKDVELRCDPISGHTALYWYRQSLGQGLEFLIYFQGNSAPDKSGLPSDRFSAERTGGSVSTLTIQRTQQEDSAVYLCASSLVGGIDEKLFFGSGTQLSVL.

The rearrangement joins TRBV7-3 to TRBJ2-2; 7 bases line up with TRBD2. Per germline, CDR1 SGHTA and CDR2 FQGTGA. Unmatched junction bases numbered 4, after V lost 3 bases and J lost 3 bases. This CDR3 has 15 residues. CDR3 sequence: CASSFRGGDTGELFF. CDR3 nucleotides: TGTGCCAGCAGCTTTCGGGGAGGGGACACCGGGGAGCTGTTTTTT. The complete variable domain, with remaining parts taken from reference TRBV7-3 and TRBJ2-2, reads GAGVSQTPSNKVTEKGKYVELRCDPISGHTALYWYRQSLGQGPEFLIYFQGTGAADDSGLPNDRFFAVRPEGSVSTLKIQRTERGDSAVYLCASSFRGGDTGELFFGEGSRLTVL.